Below, 18 T cell receptor beta chains from the same sample are listed, as sequenced in a study of T cell responses to AZD1222 COVID-19 vaccine. Some clones are missing from TCRdb's copy, which holds only in-frame ones; the method was immunoSEQ multiplex PCR. Among 100,000 to 150,000 clones listed, approximately 89% were seen once. The sample consisted of peripheral blood, taken on day 0 of AZD1222 vaccination. Source of these receptors: an adult in good health.

The chain carries TRBV5-4 and TRBJ1-2; 11 bases are a match to TRBD1. Germline V gives CDR1 SGHNT, CDR2 YYREEE (reference sequence). The CDR3 runs to 14 residues. The V segment lost 3 bases and the J segment 8 bases; nucleotides outside the gene matches: 6. As DNA, the CDR3 is TGTGCCAGCAGCTCTGGACAGGGGGCGCGGGGCTACACCTTC. Translating it yields CASSSGQGARGYTF.

The chain couples TRBV29-1 to TRBJ2-6, with no clear D. Trimming took 4 bases from V and 4 from J, leaving 17 bases between them. The CDR3 extends over 16 amino acids. CDR1 is SQVTM and CDR2 is ANQGSEA in the germline V gene. CDR3 sequence (DNA): TGCAGCGTTGGGGATTCGACGTTGGCAGGGGCCAACGTCCTGACTTTC. Residues: CSVGDSTLAGANVLTF.

This rearrangement joins TRBV6-2 or TRBV6-3 to TRBJ2-7; possibly TRBD1 or TRBD2 for D (5 bases each). The CDR3 length is 16 residues. Germline CDR1 and CDR2: MNHEY and SVGEGT. The V end was cut by 3 bases, the J end by 4 bases, with 19 bases between. The CDR3 loop reads CASSYGDGVGAYEQYF. The CDR3 DNA sequence: TGTGCCAGCAGTTATGGGGACGGGGTGGGTGCTTACGAGCAGTACTTC.

This chain uses TRBV3-1 (or the pseudogene TRBV3-2) with TRBJ2-7; D is perhaps TRBD2 (6 bases). The V gene lost 1 base and the J gene lost 2 bases, with 15 bases spanning the gap. The germline V gene has CDR1 LGHDT and CDR2 YNNKEL (reference sequence). This CDR3 has 16 residues. The CDR3 DNA sequence: TGTGCCAGCAGCCAAGCGGCCTTTAGCGGCGCCTACGAGCAGTACTTC. This translates into CASSQAAFSGAYEQYF.

V is TRBV5-1 and J is TRBJ1-1; D might be TRBD1 (5 bases). V was trimmed by 7 bases and J by 1 base, leaving 11 bases between them. The CDR3 is 13 amino acids. From germline, CDR1 is SGHRS and CDR2 YFSETQ. The DNA of the CDR3 is TGCGCCAGCGCAAGGGGAGGGAACACTGAAGCTTTCTTT. The encoded protein is CASARGGNTEAFF. Full variable domain (remainder filled in from reference TRBV5-1 and TRBJ1-1): KAGVTQTPRYLIKTRGQQVTLSCSPISGHRSVSWYQQTPGQGLQFLFEYFSETQRNKGNFPGRFSGRQFSNSRSEMNVSTLELGDSALYLCASARGGNTEAFFGQGTRLTVV.

This chain links TRBV5-1 with TRBJ2-1; a possible D gene is TRBD1 (5 bases). V lost 1 base and J 8 bases, leaving 13 bases between the germline ends. CDR1 SGHRS and CDR2 YFSETQ come from the germline V gene. The CDR3 loop spans 14 amino acids. The CDR3 DNA follows: TGCGCCAGCAGCTTGTCCCCCAGGGTCTATGAGCAGTTCTTC. This encodes CASSLSPRVYEQFF.

This clone was picked up one time. The chain couples TRBV6-1 to TRBJ1-1; D is uncertain. There are 14 residues in the CDR3. CDR1 MNHNS and CDR2 SASEGT come from the germline V gene. The germline V and J ends were trimmed by 0 bases and 4 bases, with 9 bases remaining between them. The DNA of the CDR3 is TGTGCCAGCAGTGAAGCGTCGGTTAGCACTGAAGCTTTCTTT. Its translation: CASSEASVSTEAFF.

This chain uses TRBV2 with TRBJ1-4; D possibly corresponds to TRBD1 (5 bases). The V and J ends lost 7 bases and 7 bases respectively, with 16 bases between them. The CDR3 runs 14 residues. The V gene's germline CDR1 is SNHLY and CDR2 FYNNEI. CDR3 region: CASTGGSHVEKLFF. The CDR3 nucleotides are TGTGCCAGCACTGGGGGGTCTCACGTTGAAAAACTGTTTTTT.

The CDR3 is CASSSGSPEAFF. In DNA, the CDR3 is TGTGCCAGCAGCTCAGGGAGCCCTGAAGCTTTCTTT. The chain links TRBV5-6 to TRBJ1-1; a weak D match, TRBD1 (5 bases). V lost 3 bases and J lost 6, with 9 bases in between. This CDR3 is built from 12 residues. Germline V gene data show CDR1 as SGHDT and CDR2 as YYEEEE.

V usage is TRBV5-4 and J usage is TRBJ2-1; D might be TRBD1 (6 bases). The CDR3 consists of 16 residues. Germline assignment: CDR1 SGHNT and CDR2 YYREEE (reference sequence). Trimming shortened V by 5 bases and J by 5 bases, and 20 bases separated the two germline ends. The CDR3 region is CASRPPARGLNNEQFF. The CDR3 nucleotides are TGTGCCAGCAGACCACCTGCCAGGGGATTAAACAATGAGCAGTTCTTC.

The chain carries TRBV28 and TRBJ2-2, with a possible D match to TRBD1 (6 bases). The CDR3 has 13 residues. V lost 8 bases to trimming and J lost 1 base, with 8 bases between them. Germline V gives CDR1 MDHEN, CDR2 SYDVKM. The CDR3 DNA follows: TGTGCCAGCCAGGGGTTGAACACCGGGGAGCTGTTTTTT. As protein: CASQGLNTGELFF.

The chain uses TRBV6-5 and TRBJ1-1, with TRBD1 matching over 7 bases. The germline V gene has CDR1 MNHEY and CDR2 SVGAGI. Trimming cost V 4 bases and J 6 bases; bases outside gene matches: 11. CDR3 length: 15 amino acids. The DNA for the CDR3 is TGTGCCAGCAGTTCGCGACAGGGATATGGCGCTGAAGCTTTCTTT. It codes for CASSSRQGYGAEAFF.

This chain joins TRBV25-1 and TRBJ2-5, with 8 bases fitting TRBD2. The CDR3 totals 13 residues. CDR1 MGHDK and CDR2 SYGVNS come from the germline V gene. V lost 3 bases, J lost 3 bases, and 0 bases stayed unmatched. The CDR3 sequence: CASSDGGEETQYF. The CDR3 coding sequence is TGTGCCAGCAGTGACGGGGGGGAAGAGACCCAGTACTTC.

The V call is TRBV19, the J call TRBJ1-1; D may be TRBD1 (5 bases). Trimming cost V 5 bases and J 1 base, with 14 bases left between them. The CDR3 runs 15 residues. The germline V gene encodes CDR1 LNHDA and CDR2 SQIVND (reference sequence). The CDR3 region has the DNA TGTGCCAGTAGTCCCGGGGGGAGGGCGAACACTGAAGCTTTCTTT. This encodes CASSPGGRANTEAFF. Variable domain in full (rest from reference TRBV19 and TRBJ1-1): DGGITQSPKYLFRKEGQNVTLSCEQNLNHDAMYWYRQDPGQGLRLIYYSQIVNDFQKGDIAEGYSVSREKKESFPLTVTSAQKNPTAFYLCASSPGGRANTEAFFGQGTRLTVV.

The chain combines TRBV4-1 with TRBJ1-1; 11 bases agree with TRBD1. With 3 bases clipped from V and 1 base from J, the junction kept 10 bases outside the gene matches. The CDR3 contains 18 residues. Germline assignment: CDR1 MGHRA and CDR2 YSYEKL. The CDR3 loop reads CASSHPKDRGQRNTEAFF. The CDR3 region has the DNA TGCGCCAGCAGCCATCCGAAGGACAGGGGGCAACGGAACACTGAAGCTTTCTTT.

This chain joins TRBV15 and TRBJ2-1; 11 bases fit TRBD1. Germline CDR1 LNHNV, CDR2 YYDKDF (reference sequence). CDR3 length: 15 amino acids. V dropped 0 bases and J dropped 13; count of bases not matched to a gene: 8. CDR3 residues: CATSRDWTGTGGQFF. As DNA, the CDR3 is TGTGCCACCAGCAGAGACTGGACCGGGACAGGGGGACAGTTCTTC.

The DNA of the CDR3 is TGTGCCAGCAGTGAAGCGGGGACGGCCGCGAACACCGGGGAGCTGTTTTTT. This translates into CASSEAGTAANTGELFF. The chain is built from TRBV6-1 and TRBJ2-2, with D perhaps assigned TRBD1 or TRBD2 (5 bases each). This CDR3 is built from 17 residues. Germline values: CDR1 MNHNS, CDR2 SASEGT. Trimming left V 0 bases short and J 0 bases short, with 11 bases between.

This clone was counted a single time. The CDR3 bases are TGTGCCAGCAGCTCCTCAATAGGGGAGGGGTGGTATGAAAAACTGTTTTTT. Encoded protein: CASSSSIGEGWYEKLFF. The chain carries TRBV7-9 and TRBJ1-4; possibly TRBD1 for D (5 bases). The germline V gene has CDR1 SEHNR and CDR2 FQNEAQ (reference sequence). There are 17 residues in the CDR3. V shed 4 bases and J shed 6 bases, with 21 bases lying between them.